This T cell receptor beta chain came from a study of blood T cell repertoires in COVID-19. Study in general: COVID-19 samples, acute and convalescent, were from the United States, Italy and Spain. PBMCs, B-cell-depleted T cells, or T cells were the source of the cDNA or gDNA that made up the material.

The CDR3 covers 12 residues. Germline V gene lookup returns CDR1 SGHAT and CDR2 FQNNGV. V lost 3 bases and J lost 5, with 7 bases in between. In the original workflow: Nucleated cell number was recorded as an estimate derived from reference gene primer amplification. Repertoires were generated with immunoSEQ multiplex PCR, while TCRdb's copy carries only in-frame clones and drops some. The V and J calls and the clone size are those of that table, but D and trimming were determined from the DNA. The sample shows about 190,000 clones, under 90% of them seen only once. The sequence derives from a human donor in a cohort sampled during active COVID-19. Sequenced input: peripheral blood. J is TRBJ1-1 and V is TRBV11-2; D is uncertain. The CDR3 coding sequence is TGTGCCAGCAGCTTGATTCGGACTGAAGCTTTCTTT. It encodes CASSLIRTEAFF.